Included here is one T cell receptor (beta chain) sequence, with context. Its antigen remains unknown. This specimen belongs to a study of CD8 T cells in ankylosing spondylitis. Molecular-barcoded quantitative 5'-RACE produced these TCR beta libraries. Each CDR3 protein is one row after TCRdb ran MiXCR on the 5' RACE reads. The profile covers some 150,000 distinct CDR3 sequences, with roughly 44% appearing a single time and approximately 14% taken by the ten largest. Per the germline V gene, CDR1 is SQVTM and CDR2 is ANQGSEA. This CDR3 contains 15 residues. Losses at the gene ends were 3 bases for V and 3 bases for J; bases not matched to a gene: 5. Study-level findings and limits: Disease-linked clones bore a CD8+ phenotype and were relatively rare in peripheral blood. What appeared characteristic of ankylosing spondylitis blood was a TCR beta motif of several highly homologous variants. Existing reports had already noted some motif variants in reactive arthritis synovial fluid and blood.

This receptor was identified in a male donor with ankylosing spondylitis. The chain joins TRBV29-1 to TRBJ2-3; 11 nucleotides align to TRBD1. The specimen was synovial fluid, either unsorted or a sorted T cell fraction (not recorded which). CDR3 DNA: TGCAGCGTTGAGGGACAGGGGGAGAGGACAGATACGCAGTATTTT. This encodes CSVEGQGERTDTQYF.